The text below deals with one T cell receptor beta chain. No antigen is known for it. This entry belongs to a study of post-analysis software for immune sequencing data. Broader study findings: Multiple sclerosis patients showed significantly lower normalized Chao1 diversity than controls did.

Unique molecular identifiers were carried by the TCR beta cDNA libraries. In TCRdb, the PCR reads were re-called with MiXCR into one record per CDR3 protein. The repertoire holds about 160,000 distinct CDR3 sequences, with about 36% as singletons. Germline V gene data show CDR1 as LGHNA and CDR2 as YNFKEQ. Trimming pared 1 base from V and 8 bases from J, leaving 14 bases between. The CDR3 totals 15 residues. The V call is TRBV4-2, the J call TRBJ1-4; D is unclear. Sequences were derived from blood, sampled after autologous hematopoietic stem cell transplantation. This clonotype was obtained from a girl aged 5-17 years with multiple sclerosis. The CDR3 DNA sequence: TGTGCCAGCAGCCAAGTGAGTGACTCTTACGAAAAACTGTTTTTT. It yields the protein CASSQVSDSYEKLFF.